These T cell receptor beta chains were read from a single sample in a study of T cell responses to AZD1222 COVID-19 vaccine. The protocol was immunoSEQ multiplex PCR, while the TCRdb copy is restricted to in-frame clones and leaves out a portion. The table records some 120,000 clones, 90% of them present only once. The sequences come from peripheral blood, collected on day 0 of AZD1222 vaccination. The receptors shown here come from an adult in good health. CDR3s include the opening cysteine and the closing phenylalanine or tryptophan. The D gene is left open where the match is weak. A clone size is listed for some rows: how often the clone was seen (once, few, many), or a class if it is expanded.

j_gene: TRBJ2-3
abundance: NA
v_gene: TRBV10-3
d_gene: NA
len: 14
CDR3aa: CAISEGGSTDTQYF
CDR3nt: TGTGCCATCAGTGAGGGCGGTAGCACAGATACGCAGTATTTT

j_gene: TRBJ1-4
abundance: NA
v_gene: TRBV5-1
d_gene: NA
len: 16
CDR3aa: CASSPTGVVGLEKLFF
CDR3nt: TGCGCCAGCAGCCCAACCGGGGTAGTGGGATTAGAAAAACTGTTTTTT

j_gene: TRBJ2-7
abundance: NA
v_gene: TRBV6-2/TRBV6-3
d_gene: TRBD2
len: 15
CDR3aa: CASSFVTSGFYEQYF
CDR3nt: TGTGCCAGCAGTTTTGTGACTAGCGGCTTCTACGAGCAGTACTTC

j_gene: TRBJ2-7
abundance: NA
v_gene: TRBV24-1
d_gene: TRBD1
len: 16
CDR3aa: CATSDVPGTGPYEQYF
CDR3nt: TGTGCCACCAGTGATGTTCCCGGGACAGGGCCCTACGAGCAGTACTTC

j_gene: TRBJ2-1
abundance: NA
v_gene: TRBV3-1/TRBV3-2
d_gene: NA
len: 8
CDR3aa: CASYEQFF
CDR3nt: TGTGCCAGCTATGAGCAGTTCTTC

j_gene: TRBJ1-2
abundance: once
v_gene: TRBV15
d_gene: NA
len: 14
CDR3aa: CATSSPGLNYGYTF
CDR3nt: TGTGCCACCAGCAGTCCAGGGCTTAACTATGGCTACACCTTC

j_gene: TRBJ1-1
abundance: once
v_gene: TRBV19
d_gene: TRBD1
len: 13
CDR3aa: CASRRQGNTEAFF
CDR3nt: TGTGCCAGTAGGCGACAGGGCAACACTGAAGCTTTCTTT

j_gene: TRBJ2-4
abundance: NA
v_gene: TRBV21-1
d_gene: NA
len: 16
CDR3aa: CASSKKAGVVKNIQYF
CDR3nt: TGTGCCAGCAGCAAAAAGGCAGGGGTGGTCAAAAACATTCAGTACTTC

j_gene: TRBJ2-1
abundance: NA
v_gene: TRBV24-1
d_gene: NA
len: 15
CDR3aa: CATSTGTNLYNEQFF
CDR3nt: TGTGCCACCAGCACCGGGACAAACTTATACAATGAGCAGTTCTTC

j_gene: TRBJ2-2
abundance: NA
v_gene: TRBV11-2
d_gene: NA
len: 14
CDR3aa: CASSLRAGIGELFF
CDR3nt: TGTGCCAGCAGCCTAAGGGCAGGCATCGGGGAGCTGTTTTTT

j_gene: TRBJ2-1
abundance: once
v_gene: TRBV28
d_gene: TRBD2
len: 14
CDR3aa: CASKLAGGTGEQFF
CDR3nt: TGTGCCAGCAAACTAGCGGGGGGAACTGGTGAGCAGTTCTTC

j_gene: TRBJ2-2
abundance: NA
v_gene: TRBV7-9
d_gene: TRBD2
len: 19
CDR3aa: CASSPFSTLAGVVTGELFF
CDR3nt: TGTGCCAGCAGCCCCTTTAGTACCTTAGCGGGAGTGGTCACCGGGGAGCTGTTTTTT

j_gene: TRBJ1-4
abundance: NA
v_gene: TRBV11-2
d_gene: NA
len: 15
CDR3aa: CASSLMGDGHEKLFF
CDR3nt: TGTGCCAGCAGCTTAATGGGAGACGGGCATGAAAAACTGTTTTTT

j_gene: TRBJ1-1
abundance: NA
v_gene: TRBV29-1
d_gene: NA
len: 13
CDR3aa: CSVEVQGDTEAFF
CDR3nt: TGCAGCGTTGAAGTGCAAGGGGACACTGAAGCTTTCTTT

j_gene: TRBJ1-2
abundance: NA
v_gene: TRBV20-1
d_gene: NA
len: 11
CDR3aa: CSYQGSYGYTF
CDR3nt: TGCAGTTACCAGGGGTCCTATGGCTACACCTTC

j_gene: TRBJ2-5
abundance: NA
v_gene: TRBV27
d_gene: NA
len: 12
CDR3aa: CASSLRGETQYF
CDR3nt: TGTGCCAGCAGTTTAAGGGGAGAGACCCAGTACTTC

j_gene: TRBJ2-2
abundance: NA
v_gene: TRBV28
d_gene: TRBD1
len: 16
CDR3aa: CASVAPGQEDTGELFF
CDR3nt: TGTGCCAGCGTGGCCCCGGGACAGGAAGACACCGGGGAGCTGTTTTTT

j_gene: TRBJ2-3
abundance: NA
v_gene: TRBV5-1
d_gene: TRBD1
len: 16
CDR3aa: CASSLAGTGSTDTQYF
CDR3nt: TGCGCCAGCAGCTTGGCTGGGACAGGGAGCACAGATACGCAGTATTTT

j_gene: TRBJ1-2
abundance: NA
v_gene: TRBV28
d_gene: TRBD1
len: 14
CDR3aa: CASSFQGENYGYTF
CDR3nt: TGTGCCAGCAGTTTCCAGGGGGAGAACTATGGCTACACCTTC

j_gene: TRBJ2-1
abundance: NA
v_gene: TRBV11-2
d_gene: TRBD2
len: 16
CDR3aa: CASSLGGLAGALEQFF
CDR3nt: TGTGCCAGCAGCTTAGGGGGACTAGCGGGAGCCCTTGAGCAGTTCTTC

j_gene: TRBJ2-2
abundance: NA
v_gene: TRBV9
d_gene: TRBD2
len: 18
CDR3aa: CASSVGTSGSGYAGELFF
CDR3nt: TGTGCCAGCAGCGTAGGGACTAGCGGGAGTGGTTATGCCGGGGAGCTGTTTTTT

j_gene: TRBJ1-1
abundance: NA
v_gene: TRBV4-1
d_gene: NA
len: 15
CDR3aa: CASSQDHGATPGPFF
CDR3nt: TGCGCCAGCAGCCAAGATCATGGCGCTACACCCGGCCCTTTCTTT

j_gene: TRBJ2-2
abundance: NA
v_gene: TRBV24-1
d_gene: NA
len: 13
CDR3aa: CATSEWGSGELFF
CDR3nt: TGTGCCACCAGTGAGTGGGGATCCGGGGAGCTGTTTTTT

j_gene: TRBJ1-5
abundance: NA
v_gene: TRBV11-2
d_gene: NA
len: 12
CDR3aa: CASSKGNQPQHF
CDR3nt: TGTGCCAGCAGCAAGGGGAATCAGCCCCAGCATTTT

j_gene: TRBJ2-2
abundance: NA
v_gene: TRBV6-5
d_gene: NA
len: 14
CDR3aa: CACGSERLSGELFF
CDR3nt: TGTGCCTGCGGCAGTGAAAGATTGTCCGGGGAGCTGTTTTTT

j_gene: TRBJ2-1
abundance: NA
v_gene: TRBV19
d_gene: TRBD1
len: 16
CDR3aa: CASSMGTGSSYNEQFF
CDR3nt: TGTGCCAGTAGTATGGGGACAGGAAGCTCCTACAATGAGCAGTTCTTC

j_gene: TRBJ2-2
abundance: NA
v_gene: TRBV9
d_gene: TRBD2
len: 16
CDR3aa: CASSVGGTSLSGELFF
CDR3nt: TGTGCCAGCAGCGTAGGGGGGACTAGTCTCTCCGGGGAGCTGTTTTTT

j_gene: TRBJ1-5
abundance: NA
v_gene: TRBV20-1
d_gene: NA
len: 12
CDR3aa: CSASAGHQPQHF
CDR3nt: TGCAGTGCTAGTGCAGGTCATCAGCCCCAGCATTTT

j_gene: TRBJ2-7
abundance: NA
v_gene: TRBV2
d_gene: NA
len: 12
CDR3aa: CASSERAYEQYF
CDR3nt: TGTGCCAGCAGTGAACGGGCTTACGAGCAGTACTTC

j_gene: TRBJ2-6
abundance: NA
v_gene: TRBV28
d_gene: TRBD1
len: 16
CDR3aa: CASSRDSGGRANVLTF
CDR3nt: TGTGCCAGCAGTCGGGACAGCGGTGGTAGGGCCAACGTCCTGACTTTC

j_gene: TRBJ1-5
abundance: NA
v_gene: TRBV12-3/TRBV12-4
d_gene: NA
len: 13
CDR3aa: CASSWTGNQPQHF
CDR3nt: TGTGCCAGCAGTTGGACAGGCAATCAGCCCCAGCATTTT

j_gene: TRBJ1-1
abundance: NA
v_gene: TRBV7-9
d_gene: NA
len: 15
CDR3aa: CASSLQGWGWTEAFF
CDR3nt: TGTGCCAGCAGCTTGCAAGGATGGGGTTGGACTGAAGCTTTCTTT

j_gene: TRBJ2-1
abundance: NA
v_gene: TRBV19
d_gene: NA
len: 14
CDR3aa: CASSIDSNYNEQFF
CDR3nt: TGTGCCAGTAGTATTGACAGTAACTACAATGAGCAGTTCTTC

j_gene: TRBJ1-6
abundance: NA
v_gene: TRBV7-2
d_gene: NA
len: 12
CDR3aa: CASSSGNSPLHF
CDR3nt: TGTGCCAGCAGCTCAGGAAATTCACCCCTCCACTTT

j_gene: TRBJ2-2
abundance: NA
v_gene: TRBV18
d_gene: TRBD1
len: 14
CDR3aa: CASSRDRPTGELFF
CDR3nt: TGTGCCAGCTCCCGGGACAGGCCCACCGGGGAGCTGTTTTTT

j_gene: TRBJ1-6
abundance: NA
v_gene: TRBV3-1/TRBV3-2
d_gene: TRBD1
len: 14
CDR3aa: CASSQGTGFSPLHF
CDR3nt: TGTGCCAGCAGCCAGGGGACAGGGTTTTCACCCCTCCACTTT

j_gene: TRBJ2-3
abundance: NA
v_gene: TRBV6-5
d_gene: TRBD1
len: 14
CDR3aa: CASTRTGRGDTQYF
CDR3nt: TGTGCCAGCACCCGGACAGGGAGAGGGGATACGCAGTATTTT

j_gene: TRBJ2-7
abundance: NA
v_gene: TRBV5-1
d_gene: NA
len: 14
CDR3aa: CASSLSATQYEQYF
CDR3nt: TGCGCCAGCAGCTTGTCGGCTACCCAATACGAGCAGTACTTC

j_gene: TRBJ2-1
abundance: NA
v_gene: TRBV7-2
d_gene: NA
len: 15
CDR3aa: CASSFGGPAYNEQFF
CDR3nt: TGTGCCAGCAGCTTTGGGGGGCCAGCCTACAATGAGCAGTTCTTC

j_gene: TRBJ1-2
abundance: NA
v_gene: TRBV5-8
d_gene: NA
len: 13
CDR3aa: CASSLDTSHGYTF
CDR3nt: TGTGCCAGCAGCTTGGATACTAGCCATGGCTACACCTTC

j_gene: TRBJ2-7
abundance: NA
v_gene: TRBV5-4
d_gene: TRBD2
len: 15
CDR3aa: CASSLRTSGTYEQYF
CDR3nt: TGTGCCAGCAGCTTAAGGACTAGCGGTACCTACGAGCAGTACTTC

j_gene: TRBJ1-1
abundance: NA
v_gene: TRBV6-4
d_gene: NA
len: 15
CDR3aa: CASRVTRGVVTEAFF
CDR3nt: TGTGCCAGCAGAGTGACTAGGGGTGTGGTCACTGAAGCTTTCTTT

j_gene: TRBJ1-2
abundance: NA
v_gene: TRBV9
d_gene: NA
len: 14
CDR3aa: CASSTLRGVYGYTF
CDR3nt: TGTGCCAGCAGCACCCTGCGGGGGGTCTATGGCTACACCTTC

j_gene: TRBJ1-6
abundance: NA
v_gene: TRBV7-9
d_gene: NA
len: 14
CDR3aa: CASSRGQQNSPLHF
CDR3nt: TGTGCCAGCAGCCGTGGACAGCAGAATTCACCCCTCCACTTT

j_gene: TRBJ2-3
abundance: once
v_gene: TRBV7-8
d_gene: TRBD2
len: 14
CDR3aa: CASSLLAGTDTQYF
CDR3nt: TGTGCCAGCAGCTTATTAGCGGGAACGGATACGCAGTATTTT